This section outlines one T cell receptor (beta chain) sequence together with its context. The data belong to a study of blood T cell repertoires in COVID-19. Study background: Both acute and convalescent COVID-19 samples were obtained from the United States, Italy and Spain.

V lost 5 bases and J 7 bases, leaving 15 bases between the germline ends. The CDR3 length is 12 residues. Germline assignment: CDR1 GTSNPN and CDR2 SVGIG (reference sequence). As processed by the authors: The assay estimated nucleated cells by amplifying reference gene primers. TCRdb keeps only in-frame clones here, not all; method: immunoSEQ multiplex PCR. The V and J calls and the clone size are those of that table, but D and trimming were determined from the DNA. The sample lists 300,000 to 450,000 clones; approximately 86% were seen once. What was sequenced was peripheral blood. This chain uses TRBV30 with TRBJ2-7; D may be TRBD1 or TRBD2 (5 bases each). The receptor's source is a human donor in a cohort sampled during active COVID-19. CDR3 sequence (DNA): TGTGCCTGGGGGACCCTACCGAGGGAGCAGTACTTC. Its protein is CAWGTLPREQYF.